This T cell receptor beta chain was sequenced for a study of blood T cell repertoires in COVID-19. Study information: Sites across the United States, Italy and Spain contributed samples from acute and convalescent COVID-19. Sources were T cells, B-cell-depleted T cells, or PBMCs; the material itself was cDNA or gDNA.

This clone was seen only once. V trimming: 10 bases; J trimming: 7 bases; junction bases outside the gene matches: 6. Germline V lookup: CDR1 MDHEN, CDR2 SYDVKM. This CDR3 comprises 11 residues. Per the study methods: Estimates of nucleated cell counts were drawn from the amplification of reference gene primers. The repertoire was sequenced with immunoSEQ multiplex PCR; TCRdb's copy has only in-frame clones and lacks some. V, J and clone size are those of that table, while D and trimming were read from the DNA. The sample carries about 200,000 clones, roughly 80% recorded once. Sequencing input: peripheral blood. The receptor's source is a man aged 50-60 years who had recovered from COVID-19. The chain carries TRBV28 and TRBJ1-2; 7 nucleotides align to TRBD1. The CDR3 region is CATQGLGGYTF. In DNA form, the CDR3 reads TGTGCCACACAGGGGCTTGGTGGCTACACCTTC.